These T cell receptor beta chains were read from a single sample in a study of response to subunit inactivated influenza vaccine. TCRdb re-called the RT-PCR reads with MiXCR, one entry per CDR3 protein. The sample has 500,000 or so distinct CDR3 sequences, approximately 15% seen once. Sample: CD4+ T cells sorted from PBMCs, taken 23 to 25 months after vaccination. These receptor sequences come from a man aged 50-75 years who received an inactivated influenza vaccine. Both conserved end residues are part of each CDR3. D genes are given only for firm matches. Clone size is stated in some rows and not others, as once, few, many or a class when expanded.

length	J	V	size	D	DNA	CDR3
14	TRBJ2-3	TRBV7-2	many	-	TGTGCCAGCAGCGCGGACGTGAGCACAGATACGCAGTATTTT	CASSADVSTDTQYF
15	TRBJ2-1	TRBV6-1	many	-	TGTGCCAGCAGGAAGACTAGAGAATCCTACAATGAGCAGTTCTTC	CASRKTRESYNEQFF
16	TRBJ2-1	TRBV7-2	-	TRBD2	TGTGCCAGCAGCTTACTAGGGCTAGCGGGTGACAATGAGCAGTTCTTC	CASSLLGLAGDNEQFF
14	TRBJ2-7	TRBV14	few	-	TGTGCCAGCAGCCAAGATCTTTGGGGGCTCGAGCAGTACTTC	CASSQDLWGLEQYF
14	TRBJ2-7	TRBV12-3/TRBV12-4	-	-	TGTGCCAGCAGTTTATCGGAGAAAAGCTACGAGCAGTACTTC	CASSLSEKSYEQYF
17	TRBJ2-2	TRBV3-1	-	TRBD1	TGTGCCAGCAGCCAGGCCGGACAGGGACTTCGGACCGGGGAGCTGTTTTTT	CASSQAGQGLRTGELFF
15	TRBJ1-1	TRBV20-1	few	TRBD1	TGCAGTGCTAGGGGACAGGGCGGCGTGAACACTGAAGCTTTCTTT	CSARGQGGVNTEAFF
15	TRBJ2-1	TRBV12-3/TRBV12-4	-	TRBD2	TGTGCCAGCAGTTTAGAGCGGGAGCTCTACAATGAGCAGTTCTTC	CASSLERELYNEQFF
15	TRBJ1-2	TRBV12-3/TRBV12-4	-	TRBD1	TGTGCCAGCACCCGGGGGGACAGGACGTATGGAGGCTACACCTTC	CASTRGDRTYGGYTF
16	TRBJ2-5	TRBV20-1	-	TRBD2	TGCAGTGCTAGAGATCGTCGGGAGGGACACCAAGAGACCCAGTACTTC	CSARDRREGHQETQYF
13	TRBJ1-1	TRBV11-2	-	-	TGTGCCAGCAGCTCCCTCAGGGGTAGTGGAGCTTTCTTT	CASSSLRGSGAFF
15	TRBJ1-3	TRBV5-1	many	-	TGCGCCAGCAGCTTGGCCGACAGGACTGGAAACACCATATATTTT	CASSLADRTGNTIYF
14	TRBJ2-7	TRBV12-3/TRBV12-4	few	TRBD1	TGTGCCAGCAGTGACGGACAGGGTAACTACGAGCAGTACTTC	CASSDGQGNYEQYF
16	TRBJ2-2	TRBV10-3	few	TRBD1	TGTGCCATCAGGCAGGACAGGGGGCGCGACACCGGGGAGCTGTTTTTT	CAIRQDRGRDTGELFF
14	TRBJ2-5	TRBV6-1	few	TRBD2	TGTGCCAGCAGTACGGCGGGGGGGTCGCAGACCCAGTACTTC	CASSTAGGSQTQYF
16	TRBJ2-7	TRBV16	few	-	TGTGCCAGCAGCCAAGATGCGGGGCCCAAGCGATACGAGCAGTACTTC	CASSQDAGPKRYEQYF
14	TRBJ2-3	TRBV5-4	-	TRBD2	TGTGCCAGCAAAGCCCAGCGGGACACAGATACGCAGTATTTT	CASKAQRDTDTQYF
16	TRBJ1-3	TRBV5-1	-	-	TGCGCCAGCAGCCCCGCCGGCGGGGGGTTCGGAAACACCATATATTTT	CASSPAGGGFGNTIYF
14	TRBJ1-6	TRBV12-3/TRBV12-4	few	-	TGTGCCAGCAGTTTTTCGGGAGGCCGCTCACCCCTCCACTTT	CASSFSGGRSPLHF
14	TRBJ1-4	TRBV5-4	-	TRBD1	TGTGCCAGCAGCGGGACAGGGACGGATGAAAAACTGTTTTTT	CASSGTGTDEKLFF
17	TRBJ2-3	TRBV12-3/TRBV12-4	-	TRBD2	TGTGCCATCAATGTAGGTAGCGGGGGCCCCAGCACAGATACGCAGTATTTT	CAINVGSGGPSTDTQYF
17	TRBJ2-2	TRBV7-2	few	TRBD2	TGTGCCAGCAGCAAAATGACTAGCGGGGCGGCGGCCGGGGAGCTGTTTTTT	CASSKMTSGAAAGELFF
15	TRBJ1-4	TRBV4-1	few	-	TGCGCCAGCAGCCAAGATCCAGGCGGGAATGAAAAACTGTTTTTT	CASSQDPGGNEKLFF
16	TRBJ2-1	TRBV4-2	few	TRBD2	TGTGCCAGCAGCCAGGGCTCTAGCGGACACTACAATGAGCAGTTCTTC	CASSQGSSGHYNEQFF
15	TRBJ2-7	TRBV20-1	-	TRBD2	TGCAGTGCTAGAAAGAGGACTAGCGGGATCTACGAGCAGTACTTC	CSARKRTSGIYEQYF
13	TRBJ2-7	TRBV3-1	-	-	TGTGCCAGCAGCCCATCAAGCGGATACGAGCAGTACTTC	CASSPSSGYEQYF
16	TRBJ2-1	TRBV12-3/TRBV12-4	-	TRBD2	TGTGCCAGCAGTCCCGTTGGGGGCGGGGGGGCTGGTGAGCAGTTCTTC	CASSPVGGGGAGEQFF
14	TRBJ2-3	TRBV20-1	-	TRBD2	TGCAGTGCTAGAAGCGGGGGGAGCACAGATACGCAGTATTTT	CSARSGGSTDTQYF
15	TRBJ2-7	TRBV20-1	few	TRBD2	TGCAGTGCTGCAAACTCGGGACTAGCGGGAGGCGAGCAGTACTTC	CSAANSGLAGGEQYF
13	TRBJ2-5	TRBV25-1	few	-	TGTGCCAGCAGTGGGGCTGAAGGACATACCCAGTACTTC	CASSGAEGHTQYF
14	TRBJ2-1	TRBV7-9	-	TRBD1	TGTGCCAGCAGCTTTGCAGGGGGCCCCAATGAGCAGTTCTTC	CASSFAGGPNEQFF
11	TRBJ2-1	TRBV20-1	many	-	TGCAGTGCTAGCTCTGTCAATGAGCAGTTCTTC	CSASSVNEQFF
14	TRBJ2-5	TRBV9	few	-	TGTGCCAGCAGCCCCTCGGGAATAGGGGAGACCCAGTACTTC	CASSPSGIGETQYF
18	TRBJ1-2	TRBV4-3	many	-	TGCGCCAGCAGCCAAGATTTTTTGCCCAGGGAAGGAGGGTATGGCTACACCTTC	CASSQDFLPREGGYGYTF
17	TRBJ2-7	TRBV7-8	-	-	TGTGCCAGCAGCTTAGGTTTCTCGGGACACCTTTTCTACGAGCAGTACTTC	CASSLGFSGHLFYEQYF
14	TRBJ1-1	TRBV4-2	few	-	TGTGCCAGCAGCCAAGAGTCAGGGACCACTGAAGCTTTCTTT	CASSQESGTTEAFF
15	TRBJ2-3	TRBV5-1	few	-	TGCGCCAGCAGCGGGAGGGGGGCGAGGACAGATACGCAGTATTTT	CASSGRGARTDTQYF
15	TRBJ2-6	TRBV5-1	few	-	TGCGCCAGCAACCAGGGTTCTCCTGGGGCCAACGTCCTGACTTTC	CASNQGSPGANVLTF
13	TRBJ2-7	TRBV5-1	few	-	TGCGCCAGCAGCAATGACAGACCCTACGAGCAGTACTTC	CASSNDRPYEQYF
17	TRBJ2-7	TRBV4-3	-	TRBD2	TGCGCCAGCAGCCAAGATTTTCGGCTAGCGGGATCCTACGAGCAGTACTTC	CASSQDFRLAGSYEQYF
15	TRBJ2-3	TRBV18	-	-	TGTGCCAGCTCAGCCGACAGGACAAGCACAGATACGCAGTATTTT	CASSADRTSTDTQYF
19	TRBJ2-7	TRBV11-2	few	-	TGTGCCAGCAGCTTTTCCTCGGCGATTAGCGGACGTGCTTCCTACGAGCAGTACTTC	CASSFSSAISGRASYEQYF
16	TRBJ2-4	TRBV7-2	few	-	TGTGCCAGCAGCTTATTAGGCGGGTCCACATCGGACATTCAGTACTTC	CASSLLGGSTSDIQYF
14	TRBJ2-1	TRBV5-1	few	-	TGCGCCAGCAGCTTGGAGGTAGTCGGTAGTGAGCAGTTCTTC	CASSLEVVGSEQFF
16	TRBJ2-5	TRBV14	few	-	TGTGCCAGCAGCCTACATCCTGGGACTCTTGGGGAGACCCAGTACTTC	CASSLHPGTLGETQYF
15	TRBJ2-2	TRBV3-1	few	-	TGTGCCAGCAGCCCCCTCAGCGGGAACACCGGGGAGCTGTTTTTT	CASSPLSGNTGELFF
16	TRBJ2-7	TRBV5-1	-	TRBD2	TGCGCCAGCAGCCCGGGACTAGCGGGAGGGCCAGACGAGCAGTACTTC	CASSPGLAGGPDEQYF
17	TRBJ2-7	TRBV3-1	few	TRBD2	TGTGCCAGCAGCCGGATAGCGGGAGGGTCTTACATCCACGAGCAGTACTTC	CASSRIAGGSYIHEQYF
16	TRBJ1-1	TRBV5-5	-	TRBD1	TGTGCCAGCAGGGGGACAGGGCTCGTCTTTAGTACTGAAGCTTTCTTT	CASRGTGLVFSTEAFF
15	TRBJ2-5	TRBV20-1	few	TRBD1	TGCAGTGCTAAGGACAGGGGAGGAGGTCAAGAGACCCAGTACTTC	CSAKDRGGGQETQYF
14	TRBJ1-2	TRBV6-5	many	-	TGTGCCAGCAGTTACCTACAGTCCGGCTATGGCTACACCTTC	CASSYLQSGYGYTF
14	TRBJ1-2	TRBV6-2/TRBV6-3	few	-	TGTGCCAGCAGAACATCTGGACCCAGAGGGGGCTACACCTTC	CASRTSGPRGGYTF
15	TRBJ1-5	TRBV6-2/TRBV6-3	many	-	TGTGCCAGCAGTTACCTAGGCAGGGCCGGGCAGCCCCAGCATTTT	CASSYLGRAGQPQHF
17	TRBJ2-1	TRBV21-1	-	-	TGTGCCAGCAGCAAATGGGGTTACTGGAGCTCCTACAATGAGCAGTTCTTC	CASSKWGYWSSYNEQFF